The 16 T cell receptor beta chains in this list originate from one sample, sequenced in a study of post-analysis software for immune sequencing data. What these receptors recognize is not known. Presence of unique molecular identifiers characterized the TCR beta cDNA libraries. TCRdb redid the calling of the PCR reads with MiXCR, one entry per CDR3 protein. The sample holds around 710,000 distinct CDR3 sequences, about half seen once. Overall study findings and caveats: Comparison of patients with controls showed 4 to 6 TRBV segments more frequent in patients, TRBV5-6, TRBV5-1 and TRBV20-1 among them.

The sample consisted of blood. These receptors all come from a girl aged 10 to 17 with multiple sclerosis.

This clonotype was picked up a small number of times. The chain employs TRBV12-5 and TRBJ1-2; D not resolved. Germline loops: CDR1 LGHNT, CDR2 FRNRAP. V gave up 7 bases and J gave up 4 bases, with 16 bases separating them. The CDR3 is 14 residues long. The CDR3 loop is CASDTGAGLYGYTF. CDR3 nucleotide sequence: TGTGCTAGTGATACTGGAGCAGGCCTCTATGGCTACACCTTC. Combining the CDR3 with reference TRBV12-5 and TRBJ1-2 gives the whole variable domain DARVTQTPRHKVTEMGQEVTMRCQPILGHNTVFWYRQTMMQGLELLAYFRNRAPLDDSGMPKDRFSAEMPDATLATLKIQPSEPRDSAVYFCASDTGAGLYGYTFGSGTRLTVV.

This chain connects TRBV13 to TRBJ2-7, with 10 bases fitting TRBD1. The CDR3 runs to 15 residues. V lost 5 bases, J lost 3 bases, and 7 bases stayed unmatched. CDR1 and CDR2 (germline): PRHDT, FYEKMQ (reference sequence). The CDR3 coding sequence is TGTGCCAGCAGCCACGGGACAGGGGTTCGCTACGAGCAGTACTTC. Residues: CASSHGTGVRYEQYF.

This chain joins TRBV12-3 or TRBV12-4 and TRBJ2-7; the match to TRBD2 covers 11 bases. The CDR3 has 15 amino acids. The V segment lost 5 bases and the J segment 7 bases; nucleotides outside the gene matches: 10. The CDR3 reads CASSRRTGLAAEQYF. For the CDR3, the DNA is TGTGCCAGCAGTAGAAGGACGGGACTAGCGGCTGAGCAGTACTTC.

In its sample, this clonotype was seen a few times. V and J are TRBV11-1 and TRBJ2-3; TRBD2 matches at 8 bases. Germline V gene sequence: CDR1 SGHAT, CDR2 FQDESV (reference sequence). J was trimmed by 2 bases and V by 6 bases; bases with no gene match: 7. The CDR3 runs 15 residues. DNA of the CDR3: TGTGCCAGCAGTTCAACTAGCGGAGACACAGATACGCAGTATTTT. Translating gives CASSSTSGDTDTQYF.

This chain uses TRBV27 with TRBJ1-1; 9 nucleotides agree with TRBD1. This CDR3 has 13 amino acids. Germline assignment: CDR1 MNHEY and CDR2 SMNVEV (reference sequence). Trimming at V came to 2 bases and at J to 8 bases, leaving 3 bases not matched to a gene. The CDR3 DNA follows: TGTGCCAGCAGTTTAGGTGGACAGGGGGAAGCTTTCTTT. Its protein is CASSLGGQGEAFF.

This clonotype occurred a few times. This rearrangement joins TRBV27 to TRBJ1-1; 10 bases are shared with TRBD1. The CDR3 has 15 residues. Germline loops: CDR1 MNHEY, CDR2 SMNVEV (reference sequence). V was pared by 5 bases and J by 1 base, with 4 bases of the junction left unmatched. CDR3 loop: CASSPTGGANTEAFF. In DNA, the CDR3 is TGTGCCAGCAGTCCGACAGGGGGCGCGAACACTGAAGCTTTCTTT.

The gene calls are TRBV27 and TRBJ1-2, with a weak D call TRBD1 (6 bases). Germline CDR1 reads MNHEY; CDR2 reads SMNVEV (reference sequence). The CDR3 totals 16 residues. Trimming removed 5 bases from V and 2 bases from J, with 18 bases in between. For the CDR3, the DNA is TGTGCCAGCAGTCCTGACTGGGAGGGGGGGAACTATGGCTACACCTTC. It specifies CASSPDWEGGNYGYTF.

The chain has TRBV15 and TRBJ1-5, with a possible D match to TRBD1 (6 bases). Per germline, CDR1 LNHNV and CDR2 YYDKDF (reference sequence). V gave up 2 bases and J gave up 7 bases, with 18 bases separating them. The CDR3 is made up of 16 amino acids. The CDR3 here is CATSRPRGGAGQPQHF. CDR3 DNA sequence: TGTGCCACCAGCAGACCCCGCGGGGGGGCAGGGCAGCCCCAGCATTTT.

This clonotype was seen a few times. This chain links TRBV20-1 with TRBJ2-4; no clear D. In germline, CDR1 is DFQATT, CDR2 SNEGSKA (reference sequence). The V end lost 0 bases, the J end lost 0 bases, and 15 bases lay between the germline ends. CDR3 size: 17 residues. The CDR3 region has the DNA TGCAGTGCTAGAGATCGGTGGTCGACGATAGCCAAAAACATTCAGTACTTC. Protein: CSARDRWSTIAKNIQYF.

This rearrangement joins TRBV3-1 to TRBJ2-5; TRBD1 matches at 7 bases. The CDR3 is made up of 17 amino acids. Per the germline V gene, CDR1 is LGHDT and CDR2 is YNNKEL (reference sequence). V lost 0 bases, J lost 5 bases, and 12 bases stayed unmatched. Here the CDR3 reads CASSQEKTGFSKETQYF. CDR3 nucleotides: TGTGCCAGCAGCCAAGAGAAGACAGGGTTTTCCAAGGAGACCCAGTACTTC.

The V call is TRBV12-3 or TRBV12-4, the J call TRBJ2-3, with 7 bases aligning to TRBD2. The CDR3 has 15 amino acids. The V and J ends lost 3 bases and 2 bases, in that order; junction bases with no gene match: 5. DNA of the CDR3: TGTGCCAGCAGTTTGGCTAGCGGAATCACAGATACGCAGTATTTT. Its translation is CASSLASGITDTQYF.

The chain joins TRBV7-9 to TRBJ2-7; TRBD1 is a possible D gene (5 bases). V was cut by 5 bases and J by 5 bases, with 19 bases left in between. The CDR3 extends over 15 amino acids. Germline CDR1 reads SEHNR; CDR2 reads FQNEAQ (reference sequence). The CDR3 region has the DNA TGTGCCAGCAGCATCATCCGACAGCTTGGGGACGAGCAGTACTTC. This sequence encodes CASSIIRQLGDEQYF.

Only one count was recorded for this clonotype. The CDR3 spells CASSSRDRESGANVLTF. CDR3 DNA: TGTGCCAGCAGCTCCCGGGACAGGGAATCCGGGGCCAACGTCCTGACTTTC. This chain connects TRBV7-9 to TRBJ2-6, with TRBD1 matching over 9 bases. The CDR3 runs 17 residues. V gave up 4 bases and J gave up 4 bases; unmatched junction bases: 8. The germline V gene encodes CDR1 SEHNR and CDR2 FQNEAQ (reference sequence).

The sample holds a few counts of this clonotype. This chain connects TRBV10-3 to TRBJ2-4; possible D gene TRBD2, 6 bases. Germline values: CDR1 ENHRY, CDR2 SYGVKD. Trimming shortened V by 0 bases and J by 8 bases, and 8 bases separated the two germline ends. The CDR3 sequence is 13 residues long. CDR3 region: CAISESTGDIQYF. The CDR3 region has the DNA TGTGCCATCAGTGAGTCGACGGGAGACATTCAGTACTTC.

The gene calls are TRBV7-9 and TRBJ2-5; 10 bases map to TRBD1. CDR1 SEHNR and CDR2 FQNEAQ come from the germline V gene (reference sequence). The CDR3 spans 16 residues. Losses at the gene ends were 5 bases for V and 1 base for J; bases not matched to a gene: 7. CDR3: CASSPRDRGPQETQYF. For the CDR3, the DNA is TGTGCCAGCAGCCCCCGGGACAGGGGACCCCAAGAGACCCAGTACTTC.

The table lists this clonotype with a few counts. This sequence joins TRBV10-3 and TRBJ2-3, with D unresolved. Germline V gene sequence: CDR1 ENHRY, CDR2 SYGVKD. The V end was cut by 10 bases, the J end by 4 bases, with 9 bases between. The length of the CDR3 is 11 residues. CDR3 in amino acids: CATYRADTQYF. The CDR3, as DNA: TGTGCCACCTATAGAGCAGATACGCAGTATTTT.